These T cell receptor beta chains were read from a single sample in a study of beta chain features in type 1 diabetes. The assay was immunoSEQ multiplex PCR, and TCRdb's table has in-frame clones only and misses some. This sample carries nearly 250,000 clones, over 12% of them seen once, and the ten largest clones take 0.026%. Sequenced: naive CD4+ T cells from blood. Receptors were obtained from a woman aged 40-49 years in good health. CDR3s include the opening cysteine and the closing phenylalanine or tryptophan. The order of the fields is D gene, J gene, clone size, V gene, CDR3 protein, CDR3 DNA. A D gene is named only where the DNA matches it firmly. Clone size is not always given. Where it is, it says once, few, many or a class for expanded clones.

d_call: TRBD1; j_call: TRBJ1-2; clone_size: NA; v_call: TRBV2; cdr3_aa: CASSYSRDRANYGYTF; cdr3_nt: TGTGCCAGCAGCTATTCCCGGGACAGGGCCAACTATGGCTACACCTTC
d_call: NA; j_call: TRBJ2-6; clone_size: few; v_call: TRBV5-1; cdr3_aa: CASSFAGDGANVLTF; cdr3_nt: TGCGCCAGCAGCTTCGCCGGTGATGGGGCCAACGTCCTGACTTTC
d_call: NA; j_call: TRBJ2-5; clone_size: few; v_call: TRBV6-6; cdr3_aa: CASSSGQYQETQYF; cdr3_nt: TGTGCCAGCAGTTCAGGACAGTACCAAGAGACCCAGTACTTC
d_call: NA; j_call: TRBJ1-2; clone_size: NA; v_call: TRBV5-5; cdr3_aa: CASSLSGVPYGYTF; cdr3_nt: TGTGCCAGCAGCTTGTCAGGGGTTCCCTATGGCTACACCTTC
d_call: TRBD2; j_call: TRBJ2-3; clone_size: few; v_call: TRBV2; cdr3_aa: CARGLAGTDTQYF; cdr3_nt: TGTGCCAGGGGACTAGCGGGCACAGATACGCAGTATTTT
d_call: NA; j_call: TRBJ1-6; clone_size: few; v_call: TRBV6-6; cdr3_aa: CASSRTVTNSPLHF; cdr3_nt: TGTGCCAGCAGCCGGACAGTAACCAATTCACCCCTCCACTTT
d_call: NA; j_call: TRBJ1-6; clone_size: NA; v_call: TRBV19; cdr3_aa: CASKGIAVNSPLHF; cdr3_nt: TGTGCCAGTAAGGGGATAGCGGTTAATTCACCCCTCCACTTT
d_call: TRBD2; j_call: TRBJ2-3; clone_size: few; v_call: TRBV5-4; cdr3_aa: CASSQPTGTSGGLATDTQYF; cdr3_nt: TGTGCCAGCAGCCAGCCGACCGGGACTAGCGGGGGCCTAGCCACAGATACGCAGTATTTT
d_call: TRBD1; j_call: TRBJ1-2; clone_size: NA; v_call: TRBV11-2; cdr3_aa: CASSHEGAGGYTF; cdr3_nt: TGTGCCAGCAGCCACGAGGGGGCAGGAGGCTACACCTTC
d_call: TRBD2; j_call: TRBJ2-5; clone_size: few; v_call: TRBV6-5; cdr3_aa: CVSGLAGIETQYF; cdr3_nt: TGTGTTTCTGGGCTAGCGGGGATAGAGACCCAGTACTTC
d_call: NA; j_call: TRBJ2-5; clone_size: NA; v_call: TRBV10-3; cdr3_aa: CAISESEQFGTQYF; cdr3_nt: TGTGCCATCAGTGAGTCGGAGCAGTTTGGGACCCAGTACTTC
d_call: NA; j_call: TRBJ1-2; clone_size: few; v_call: TRBV29-1; cdr3_aa: CSVAPGSNVYGYTF; cdr3_nt: TGCAGCGTTGCCCCAGGTTCGAATGTCTATGGCTACACCTTC
d_call: TRBD2; j_call: TRBJ2-7; clone_size: NA; v_call: TRBV9; cdr3_aa: CASSKTSGGAGSYEQYF; cdr3_nt: TGTGCCAGCAGCAAGACTAGCGGGGGGGCCGGATCCTACGAGCAGTACTTC
d_call: NA; j_call: TRBJ1-4; clone_size: few; v_call: TRBV4-3; cdr3_aa: CASSQEGTRNEKLFF; cdr3_nt: TGCGCCAGCAGCCAAGAGGGGACACGAAATGAAAAACTGTTTTTT
d_call: TRBD1; j_call: TRBJ2-7; clone_size: few; v_call: TRBV2; cdr3_aa: CATTDRDADGYEQYF; cdr3_nt: TGTGCCACTACGGACAGGGACGCTGATGGCTACGAGCAGTACTTC
d_call: NA; j_call: TRBJ1-1; clone_size: NA; v_call: TRBV2; cdr3_aa: CASSPGQLNTEAFF; cdr3_nt: TGTGCCAGCAGCCCCGGACAATTGAACACTGAAGCTTTCTTT
d_call: TRBD2; j_call: TRBJ2-5; clone_size: NA; v_call: TRBV7-8; cdr3_aa: CASSSNSLAGVETQYF; cdr3_nt: TGTGCCAGCAGCTCAAATTCTCTAGCGGGTGTAGAGACCCAGTACTTC
d_call: TRBD1; j_call: TRBJ2-3; clone_size: NA; v_call: TRBV18; cdr3_aa: CASSPGQGPRTQYF; cdr3_nt: TGTGCCAGCTCACCGGGACAGGGGCCCCGGACGCAGTATTTT
d_call: NA; j_call: TRBJ2-1; clone_size: few; v_call: TRBV19; cdr3_aa: CASSTLYPGGKSYNEQFF; cdr3_nt: TGTGCCAGTAGTACTCTCTACCCAGGGGGGAAATCCTACAATGAGCAGTTCTTC
d_call: TRBD1; j_call: TRBJ1-1; clone_size: few; v_call: TRBV4-3; cdr3_aa: CASSQGADRVNTEAFF; cdr3_nt: TGCGCCAGCAGCCAAGGGGCGGACAGGGTGAACACTGAAGCTTTCTTT